Each of the 32 T cell receptor beta chains below was sequenced from the same sample in a study of cytomegalovirus exposure and HLA in healthy donors. Primers for the PCR totalled 60 Vbeta and 13 Jbeta. Sequenced by immunoSEQ multiplex PCR; TCRdb stores in-frame clones only, minus some. The data show approximately 110,000 clones, around 78% seen once. Material: PBMCs. These receptors originate from a man aged 55 to 70 in good health and CMV-seropositive.

This clone was found a few times. V gene TRBV7-6 combines with J gene TRBJ2-1, with TRBD2 matching 10 bases. Trimming at V came to 0 bases and at J to 4 bases, leaving 6 bases not matched to a gene. The CDR3 loop spans 17 amino acids. CDR1 and CDR2 from the germline V gene are SGHVS and FNYEAQ. The CDR3 reads CASSLAGASGGYNEQFF. In DNA form, the CDR3 reads TGTGCCAGCAGCTTAGCGGGGGCTAGCGGGGGTTACAATGAGCAGTTCTTC.

This chain joins TRBV28 and TRBJ2-5; D is possibly TRBD2 (7 bases). The CDR3 is made up of 14 amino acids. CDR1 is MDHEN, CDR2 SYDVKM, per germline. Trimming removed 6 bases from V and 5 bases from J, with 16 bases in between. The CDR3 here is CASSWGGAGETQYF. CDR3 bases: TGTGCCAGCAGCTGGGGGGGCGCGGGGGAGACCCAGTACTTC.

The CDR3 protein is CASSLNRGGLAYNEQFF. In DNA, the CDR3 is TGTGCCAGCAGCTTGAACCGGGGGGGCCTAGCCTACAATGAGCAGTTCTTC. The chain has TRBV11-2 and TRBJ2-1, with TRBD2 identical over 8 bases. Germline V CDR1 and CDR2: SGHAT, FQNNGV. This CDR3 comprises 17 residues. V gave up 3 bases and J gave up 2 bases; unmatched junction bases: 9.

This chain uses TRBV4-1 with TRBJ1-1, with D uncertain. The CDR3 covers 15 residues. V lost 5 bases and J lost 5, with 18 bases in between. Per the germline V gene, CDR1 is MGHRA and CDR2 is YSYEKL. The CDR3 sequence: CASSTVGFKKTEAFF. Written as DNA, the CDR3 is TGCGCCAGCAGCACGGTCGGGTTTAAGAAAACTGAAGCTTTCTTT.

This clone was detected only once. This rearrangement joins TRBV28 to TRBJ1-1, with a weak D call TRBD1 (5 bases). V shed 8 bases and J shed 1 base, with 20 bases lying between them. Germline CDR1 reads MDHEN; CDR2 reads SYDVKM. The CDR3 totals 16 residues. CDR3 nucleotide sequence: TGTGCCAGCGTGGGAGGTGAGGGGATCCGGAACACTGAAGCTTTCTTT. Protein product: CASVGGEGIRNTEAFF.

J is TRBJ2-7 and V is TRBV6-6, with TRBD1 identical over 7 bases. CDR1 MNHNY and CDR2 SVGAGI come from the germline V gene (reference sequence). V was clipped by 2 bases and J by 4 bases; unmatched bases: 5. The CDR3 has 14 amino acids. CDR3 sequence reads: CASSYAGRGYEQYF. CDR3 sequence (DNA): TGTGCCAGCAGTTACGCCGGCAGGGGGTACGAGCAGTACTTC.

This clone appeared a few times. The rearrangement uses TRBV2 and TRBJ1-3; no reliable D call. The CDR3 loop spans 14 amino acids. V was shortened by 6 bases and J by 0 bases, with 9 bases between the two germline ends. In germline, CDR1 is SNHLY, CDR2 FYNNEI. The CDR3 nucleotides read TGTGCCAGCAGGGTCCAGGTCTCTGGAAACACCATATATTTT. It is translated as CASRVQVSGNTIYF.

This clone was counted a single time. The gene calls are TRBV7-2 and TRBJ2-7; the D is unclear. V lost 2 bases and J lost 6, with 14 bases in between. The length of the CDR3 is 14 residues. Per the germline V gene, CDR1 is SGHTA and CDR2 is FQGNSA. The CDR3 DNA sequence: TGTGCCAGCAGCTTACAAGACTGGGTCGGCGAGCAGTACTTC. It translates to CASSLQDWVGEQYF.

The chain has TRBV5-6 and TRBJ2-5, with 7 nucleotides matching TRBD2. The junction had 8 bases not matched to a gene; V was cut back by 2 bases and J by 4 bases. The CDR3 runs to 15 residues. CDR1 and CDR2 (germline): SGHDT, YYEEEE. Here the CDR3 DNA reads TGTGCCAGCAGCTTCCTTGCGGGGGAGGGAGAGACCCAGTACTTC. Its translation: CASSFLAGEGETQYF.

This clone occurred once. This chain joins TRBV11-3 and TRBJ2-7, with D possibly matching TRBD1 (6 bases). CDR1 and CDR2 (germline): SGHNT, YENEEA. V was trimmed by 7 bases and J by 0 bases, leaving 16 bases between them. The CDR3 runs to 15 residues. The CDR3, as DNA: TGTGCCAGCACCCTCGTGGACAGAACCTCCTACGAGCAGTACTTC. It translates to CASTLVDRTSYEQYF.

J is TRBJ2-7 and V is TRBV7-2; 11 bases are shared with TRBD2. J lost 4 bases, V lost 1 base, and 6 bases had no gene match. CDR1 is SGHTA and CDR2 is FQGNSA in the germline V gene. The CDR3 consists of 16 residues. CDR3 nucleotides: TGTGCCAGCAGCTTAGACGCGACTAGCGGGGTTTACGAGCAGTACTTC. Its translation is CASSLDATSGVYEQYF.

The J gene is TRBJ2-3, the V gene TRBV5-4; 7 bases match TRBD1. The CDR3 is made up of 14 amino acids. Trimming removed 5 bases from V and 0 bases from J; junction bases left unmatched: 3. Germline V gives CDR1 SGHNT, CDR2 YYREEE (reference sequence). This CDR3 is CASRGQLSTDTQYF. The CDR3 nucleotides read TGTGCCAGCAGGGGACAGCTTAGCACAGATACGCAGTATTTT.

The rearrangement joins TRBV4-2 to TRBJ2-2; no clear D. CDR1 is LGHNA and CDR2 is YNFKEQ in the germline V gene. CDR3 length equals 15 residues. V lost 4 bases and J lost 0, with 9 bases in between. This CDR3 reads CASSPLLANTGELFF. The CDR3 bases are TGTGCCAGCAGCCCTTTACTGGCGAACACCGGGGAGCTGTTTTTT.

The chain carries TRBV2 and TRBJ2-2; possibly TRBD2 for D (5 bases). Germline V gene data show CDR1 as SNHLY and CDR2 as FYNNEI. Trimming cost V 2 bases and J 5 bases, with 12 bases left between them. The CDR3 loop spans 15 amino acids. The CDR3 region is CASSEWQLGTGELFF. CDR3 nucleotides: TGTGCCAGCAGTGAATGGCAACTAGGGACCGGGGAGCTGTTTTTT.

Written as DNA, the CDR3 is TGCAGCGTCACTTCGTACAGGGGGCTTGGCTACACCTTC. Translating gives CSVTSYRGLGYTF. V gene TRBV29-1 combines with J gene TRBJ1-2; TRBD1 agrees at 9 bases. Germline trimming cut 6 bases from V and 7 bases from J; bases unmatched to any gene: 9. Germline lookup yields CDR1 SQVTM and CDR2 ANQGSEA. The CDR3 length is 13 residues.

This clone was detected only a few times. The chain is built from TRBV28 and TRBJ1-5, with a tentative D call TRBD1 (5 bases). The CDR3 totals 15 residues. Germline V lookup: CDR1 MDHEN, CDR2 SYDVKM. V lost 6 bases to trimming and J lost 1 base, with 13 bases between them. CDR3 protein: CASSRWGGSNQPQHF. In DNA form, the CDR3 reads TGTGCCAGCAGCCGCTGGGGGGGAAGCAATCAGCCCCAGCATTTT. Full variable domain (outside the CDR3, taken from reference TRBV28 and TRBJ1-5): DVKVTQSSRYLVKRTGEKVFLECVQDMDHENMFWYRQDPGLGLRLIYFSYDVKMKEKGDIPEGYSVSREKKERFSLILESASTNQTSMYLCASSRWGGSNQPQHFGDGTRLSIL.

This chain joins TRBV5-1 and TRBJ2-5; possible D gene TRBD2, 7 bases. Between the trimmed V and J ends, which lost 3 bases and 0 bases, there was a span of 12 bases. In germline, CDR1 is SGHRS, CDR2 YFSETQ. This CDR3 is built from 15 residues. The CDR3 sequence: CASSSGRGNQETQYF. The CDR3 region has the DNA TGCGCCAGCAGCTCTGGGAGGGGGAACCAAGAGACCCAGTACTTC.

V and J are TRBV19 and TRBJ1-5, with D possibly being TRBD1 (6 bases). The CDR3 is made up of 16 amino acids. CDR1 and CDR2 (germline): LNHDA, SQIVND (reference sequence). Trimming left V 4 bases short and J 10 bases short, with 23 bases between. The chain's CDR3 is CASSTHGSRGRVPQHF. CDR3 DNA: TGTGCCAGTAGTACGCATGGGTCCAGGGGCAGGGTTCCCCAGCATTTT.

The V and J genes are TRBV6-4 and TRBJ1-1, with a tentative D call TRBD1 (6 bases). Per germline, CDR1 MRHNA and CDR2 SNTAGT. The CDR3 has 13 residues. Trimming shortened V by 9 bases and J by 1 base, and 12 bases separated the two germline ends. The CDR3 nucleotides are TGTGCCAGGAGGGGACAAAAGAACACTGAAGCTTTCTTT. This translates into CARRGQKNTEAFF.

This clone was observed once. V and J are TRBV28 and TRBJ2-7, with TRBD1 matching 8 bases. CDR3 length equals 14 residues. Germline CDR1 and CDR2: MDHEN and SYDVKM. V gave up 2 bases and J gave up 1 base; unmatched junction bases: 1. CDR3 sequence (DNA): TGTGCCAGCAGTTTACGGACAGGGTCCTACGAGCAGTACTTC. This codes for CASSLRTGSYEQYF. Complete variable domain (other parts from reference TRBV28 and TRBJ2-7): DVKVTQSSRYLVKRTGEKVFLECVQDMDHENMFWYRQDPGLGLRLIYFSYDVKMKEKGDIPEGYSVSREKKERFSLILESASTNQTSMYLCASSLRTGSYEQYFGPGTRLTVT.

The chain joins TRBV28 to TRBJ1-2; 9 bases are shared with TRBD1. CDR3 length: 13 residues. After removal of 4 bases from V and 6 bases from J, the junction contained 3 bases not matched to a gene. Germline values: CDR1 MDHEN, CDR2 SYDVKM. CDR3 coding DNA: TGTGCCAGCAGTTCAACAGGGGGCCATGGCTACACCTTC. It translates to CASSSTGGHGYTF.

The chain is built from TRBV28 and TRBJ2-2; TRBD1 agrees at 7 bases. CDR1 and CDR2 (germline): MDHEN, SYDVKM. The CDR3 loop spans 15 amino acids. The V gene end was trimmed by 5 bases and the J gene end by 0 bases; junction bases not matched to a gene: 3. CDR3 amino acids: CASSPGGSNTGELFF. In nucleotides, the CDR3 is TGTGCCAGCAGTCCAGGGGGTTCGAACACCGGGGAGCTGTTTTTT.

V gene TRBV6-4 combines with J gene TRBJ1-6, with no clear D. Per germline, CDR1 MRHNA and CDR2 SNTAGT. The CDR3 has 14 residues. V was trimmed by 3 bases and J by 8 bases, leaving 11 bases between them. The CDR3 is CASSEDTADSPLHF. The CDR3 DNA sequence: TGTGCCAGCAGTGAAGATACAGCGGATTCACCCCTCCACTTT.

The chain recombines TRBV28 with TRBJ2-3; 7 bases agree with TRBD2. Looked up from germline, CDR1 is MDHEN and CDR2 is SYDVKM. The CDR3 totals 11 residues. J lost 14 bases, V lost 4 bases, and 6 bases had no gene match. CDR3 sequence (DNA): TGTGCCAGCAGTTCCGGGACTACGGGGTATTTT. Translating it yields CASSSGTTGYF.

The chain has TRBV28 and TRBJ2-7, with 9 nucleotides matching TRBD2. Germline lookup yields CDR1 MDHEN and CDR2 SYDVKM. After removal of 4 bases from V and 5 bases from J, the junction contained 9 bases not matched to a gene. The CDR3 covers 15 residues. CDR3 nucleotides: TGTGCCAGCAGTTCTACCTCTAGCGGGGTGGACGAGCAGTACTTC. Its protein is CASSSTSSGVDEQYF. The entire variable domain, with the rest obtained from reference TRBV28 and TRBJ2-7, is as follows: DVKVTQSSRYLVKRTGEKVFLECVQDMDHENMFWYRQDPGLGLRLIYFSYDVKMKEKGDIPEGYSVSREKKERFSLILESASTNQTSMYLCASSSTSSGVDEQYFGPGTRLTVT.

J is TRBJ2-5 and V is TRBV21-1; the table's D call, TRBD1, has no DNA check behind it. TRBV21-1 is labeled a pseudogene. The CDR3 contains 13 residues. CDR3 residues: CASRGTEQETQYF. The CDR3 bases are TGTGCCAGCCGGGGGACAGAGCAAGAGACCCAGTACTTC.

This clone was seen more than once but under ten times. V is TRBV5-5 and J is TRBJ2-3; D gene uncertain. Germline V gene sequence: CDR1 SGHKS, CDR2 YYEKEE (reference sequence). This CDR3 has 14 amino acids. Trimming took 4 bases from V and 0 from J, leaving 9 bases between them. Here the CDR3 DNA reads TGTGCCAGCAGCAGCCGACATAGCACAGATACGCAGTATTTT. It is translated as CASSSRHSTDTQYF.

The rearrangement joins TRBV4-2 to TRBJ2-4, with 9 bases lining up with TRBD1. There are 18 residues in the CDR3. CDR1 is LGHNA, CDR2 YNFKEQ, per germline. The ends lost 0 bases at V and 7 bases at J; junction bases unmatched: 13. In DNA, the CDR3 is TGTGCCAGCAGCCAAGACCCGGGGGCATCGGGACAGGGTAACATTCAGTACTTC. Translated: CASSQDPGASGQGNIQYF.

This chain connects TRBV10-3 to TRBJ2-2, with D possibly matching TRBD2 (6 bases). The ends were cut back, 4 bases at V and 4 bases at J, with 10 bases in the middle. The CDR3 loop spans 14 amino acids. The germline CDR1 and CDR2 sequences are ENHRY and SYGVKD. The CDR3 reads CAISAGDFTGELFF. Written as DNA, the CDR3 is TGTGCCATCAGTGCGGGGGACTTCACCGGGGAGCTGTTTTTT.

The chain has TRBV28 and TRBJ1-1; D perhaps matches TRBD1 (5 bases). This CDR3 region has 15 residues. The germline V gene has CDR1 MDHEN and CDR2 SYDVKM. Trimming took 2 bases from V and 1 from J, leaving 11 bases between them. CDR3 in amino acids: CASSLLSQGNTEAFF. Written as DNA, the CDR3 is TGTGCCAGCAGTTTACTCTCCCAGGGGAACACTGAAGCTTTCTTT.

A few counts support this clone. The chain employs TRBV2 and TRBJ1-6; unclear D gene. Germline assignment: CDR1 SNHLY and CDR2 FYNNEI. This CDR3 is 15 amino acids long. V was clipped by 6 bases and J by 7 bases, with 16 bases between them. CDR3 residues: CASRDGSGFNSPLHF. Here the CDR3 DNA reads TGTGCCAGCAGAGACGGGTCTGGCTTCAATTCACCCCTCCACTTT.

V and J are TRBV7-3 and TRBJ2-1; D ambiguous. CDR3 length: 16 residues. The V gene lost 6 bases and the J gene lost 0 bases, with 15 bases spanning the gap. Germline V gene sequence: CDR1 SGHTA, CDR2 FQGTGA. This CDR3 is CASSSRSSSSYNEQFF. The CDR3 region has the DNA TGTGCCAGCAGTAGCCGGTCCTCAAGCTCCTACAATGAGCAGTTCTTC.